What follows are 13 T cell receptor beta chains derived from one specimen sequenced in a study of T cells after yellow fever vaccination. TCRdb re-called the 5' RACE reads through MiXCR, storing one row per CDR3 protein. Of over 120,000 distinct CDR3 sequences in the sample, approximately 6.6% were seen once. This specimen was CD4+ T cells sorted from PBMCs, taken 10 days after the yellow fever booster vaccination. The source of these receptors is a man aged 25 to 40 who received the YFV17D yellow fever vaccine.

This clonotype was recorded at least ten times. CDR3 bases: TGCGCCAGCAGCTTTTTCTTCACGGGACGGGAATCCTACGAGCAGTACTTC. Residues: CASSFFFTGRESYEQYF. This chain uses TRBV5-1 with TRBJ2-7; D assignment may be TRBD1 or TRBD2 (5 bases each). The V end was cut by 2 bases, the J end by 1 base, with 19 bases between. The germline CDR1 and CDR2 sequences are SGHRS and YFSETQ. The CDR3 contains 17 residues.

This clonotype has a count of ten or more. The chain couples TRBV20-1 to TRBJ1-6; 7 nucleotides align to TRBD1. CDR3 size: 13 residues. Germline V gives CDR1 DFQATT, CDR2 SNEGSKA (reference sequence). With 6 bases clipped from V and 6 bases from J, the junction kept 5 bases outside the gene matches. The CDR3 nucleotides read TGCAGTGCCCAAGGGACAGCTAATTCACCCCTCCACTTT. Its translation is CSAQGTANSPLHF.

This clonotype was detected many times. The CDR3 here is CASSLSFDNSGNTIYF. The CDR3 nucleotides read TGTGCCAGCAGCTTGTCATTTGATAACTCTGGAAACACCATATATTTT. The rearrangement joins TRBV5-6 to TRBJ1-3; D ambiguous. The CDR3 runs to 16 residues. The germline V gene has CDR1 SGHDT and CDR2 YYEEEE. Deletions cut 1 base from V and 0 bases from J, with 11 bases between. The full variable domain, with the rest looked up from reference TRBV5-6 and TRBJ1-3, is DAGVTQSPTHLIKTRGQQVTLRCSPKSGHDTVSWYQQALGQGPQFIFQYYEEEERQRGNFPDRFSGHQFPNYSSELNVNALLLGDSALYLCASSLSFDNSGNTIYFGEGSWLTVV.

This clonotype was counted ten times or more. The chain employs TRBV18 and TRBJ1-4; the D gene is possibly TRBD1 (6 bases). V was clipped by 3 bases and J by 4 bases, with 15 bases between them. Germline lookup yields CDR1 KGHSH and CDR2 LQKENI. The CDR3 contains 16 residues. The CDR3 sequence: CASSPLQGFNNEKLFF. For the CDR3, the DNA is TGTGCCAGCTCACCGCTACAGGGCTTTAATAATGAAAAACTGTTTTTT. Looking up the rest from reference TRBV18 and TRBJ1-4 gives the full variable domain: NAGVMQNPRHLVRRRGQEARLRCSPMKGHSHVYWYRQLPEEGLKFMVYLQKENIIDESGMPKERFSAEFPKEGPSILRIQQVVRGDSAAYFCASSPLQGFNNEKLFFGSGTQLSVL.

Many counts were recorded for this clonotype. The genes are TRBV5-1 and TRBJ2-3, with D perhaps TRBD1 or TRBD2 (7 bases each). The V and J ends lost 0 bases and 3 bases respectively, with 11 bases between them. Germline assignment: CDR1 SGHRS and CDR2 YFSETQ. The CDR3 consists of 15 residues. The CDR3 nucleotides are TGCGCCAGCAGCTTGGACAGGGGAGGGACAGATACGCAGTATTTT. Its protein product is CASSLDRGGTDTQYF.

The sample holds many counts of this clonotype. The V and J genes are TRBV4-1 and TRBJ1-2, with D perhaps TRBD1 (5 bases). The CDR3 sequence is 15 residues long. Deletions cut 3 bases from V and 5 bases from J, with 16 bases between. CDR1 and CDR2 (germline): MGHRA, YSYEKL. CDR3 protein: CASSHPGPDSYGYTF. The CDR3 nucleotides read TGCGCCAGCAGCCATCCGGGCCCAGACAGTTATGGCTACACCTTC.

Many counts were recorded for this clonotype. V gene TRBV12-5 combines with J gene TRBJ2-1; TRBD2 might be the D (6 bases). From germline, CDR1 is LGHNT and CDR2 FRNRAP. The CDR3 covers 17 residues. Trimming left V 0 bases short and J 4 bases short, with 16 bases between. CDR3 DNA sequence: TGTGCTAGTGGTTTGGTACTGGGTAGCGGAGGTTACAATGAGCAGTTCTTC. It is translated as CASGLVLGSGGYNEQFF.

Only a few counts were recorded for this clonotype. CDR3 protein: CASSYALRAGWQETQYF. DNA for the CDR3: TGCGCCAGCAGCTACGCCCTTAGAGCGGGATGGCAAGAGACCCAGTACTTC. The V and J genes are TRBV5-1 and TRBJ2-5; TRBD2 matches at 7 bases. The germline V gene encodes CDR1 SGHRS and CDR2 YFSETQ. The CDR3 has 17 amino acids. V was clipped by 3 bases and J by 2 bases; unmatched bases: 13. Together with reference TRBV5-1 and TRBJ2-5, the CDR3 gives the full variable domain: KAGVTQTPRYLIKTRGQQVTLSCSPISGHRSVSWYQQTPGQGLQFLFEYFSETQRNKGNFPGRFSGRQFSNSRSEMNVSTLELGDSALYLCASSYALRAGWQETQYFGPGTRLLVL.

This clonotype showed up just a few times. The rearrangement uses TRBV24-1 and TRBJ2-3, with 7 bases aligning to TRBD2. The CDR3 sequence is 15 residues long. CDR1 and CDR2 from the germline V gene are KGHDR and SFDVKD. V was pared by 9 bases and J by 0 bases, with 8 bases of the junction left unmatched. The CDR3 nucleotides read TGTGCCACCGGGGGGAGTAGCGGGAGCACAGATACGCAGTATTTT. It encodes CATGGSSGSTDTQYF.

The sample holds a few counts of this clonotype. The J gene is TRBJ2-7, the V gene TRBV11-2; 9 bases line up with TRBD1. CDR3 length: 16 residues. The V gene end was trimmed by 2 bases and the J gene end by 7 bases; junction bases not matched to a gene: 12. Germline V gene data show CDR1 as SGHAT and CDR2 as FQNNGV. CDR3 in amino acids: CASSLKTLDRGREQYF. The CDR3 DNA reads TGTGCCAGCAGCTTAAAAACCCTGGACAGGGGTCGAGAGCAGTACTTC.

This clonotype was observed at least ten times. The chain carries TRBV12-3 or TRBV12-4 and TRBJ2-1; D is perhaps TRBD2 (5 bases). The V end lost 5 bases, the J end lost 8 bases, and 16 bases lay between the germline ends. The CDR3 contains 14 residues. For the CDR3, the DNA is TGTGCCAGCAGTCGAAGGACTCTGGGCGATGAGCAGTTCTTC. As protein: CASSRRTLGDEQFF.

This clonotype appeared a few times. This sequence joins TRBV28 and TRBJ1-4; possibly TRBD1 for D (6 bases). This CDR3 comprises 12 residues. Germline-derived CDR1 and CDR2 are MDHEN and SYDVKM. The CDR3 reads CASGGLGEKLFF. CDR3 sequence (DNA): TGTGCATCTGGGGGCCTCGGTGAAAAACTGTTTTTT.

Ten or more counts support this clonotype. CDR3 coding DNA: TGCGCCAGCAGCCTTGGAGGGGGGACCAGCGATACGCAGTATTTT. This sequence encodes CASSLGGGTSDTQYF. The chain combines TRBV4-3 with TRBJ2-3; D is perhaps TRBD1 or TRBD2 (6 bases each). The V end lost 4 bases, the J end lost 6 bases, and 17 bases lay between the germline ends. The CDR3 is 15 amino acids. CDR1 is LGHNA and CDR2 is YSLEER in the germline V gene.